A selection of T cell receptor beta chains follows, all from one sample in a study of T cell repertoires in cytomegalovirus infection. MiXCR, applied by TCRdb to the reads, yields one record per CDR3 protein. The profile shows more than 150,000 distinct CDR3 sequences, 28% of them singletons. The sequenced sample consisted of PBMCs. These receptors were taken from a human donor in good health (CMV status not recorded). Some clones in this sample may be carry-over from other donors' samples. Both conserved end residues are part of each CDR3. D genes are given only for firm matches. Only some rows state a clone size, as once, few, many or a class for expanded clones.

abundance: many; v_gene: TRBV11-1; j_gene: TRBJ1-2; d_gene: .; CDR3nt: TGTGCCAGCAGCCCAGACACCAATAACTATGGCTACACCTTC; CDR3aa: CASSPDTNNYGYTF
abundance: few; v_gene: TRBV5-4; j_gene: TRBJ2-1; d_gene: .; CDR3nt: TGTGCCAGCAGCTTGGGCAGGGGCGCCTACAATGAGCAGTTCTTC; CDR3aa: CASSLGRGAYNEQFF
abundance: .; v_gene: TRBV6-2/TRBV6-3; j_gene: TRBJ2-3; d_gene: TRBD1; CDR3nt: TGTGCCAGCAGTCCGGGACAGGGGTTCGTCGCCGATACGCAGTATTTT; CDR3aa: CASSPGQGFVADTQYF
abundance: .; v_gene: TRBV4-3; j_gene: TRBJ2-2; d_gene: .; CDR3nt: TGCGCCAGCAGCCACTCAGGGGCCGGGGAGCTGTTTTTT; CDR3aa: CASSHSGAGELFF
abundance: .; v_gene: TRBV7-6; j_gene: TRBJ1-2; d_gene: .; CDR3nt: TGTGCCAGCAGCCGCGACAGAAATGGCTACACCTTC; CDR3aa: CASSRDRNGYTF
abundance: .; v_gene: TRBV7-4; j_gene: TRBJ2-1; d_gene: .; CDR3nt: TGTGCCAGCAGCCCCCATCCCGCGGGGAACAATGAGCAGTTCTTC; CDR3aa: CASSPHPAGNNEQFF
abundance: few; v_gene: TRBV10-3; j_gene: TRBJ2-7; d_gene: .; CDR3nt: TGTGCCATCAGTGGGGGTTTGAGGTTCTCCTACGAGCAGTACTTC; CDR3aa: CAISGGLRFSYEQYF
abundance: many; v_gene: TRBV11-3; j_gene: TRBJ2-2; d_gene: TRBD2; CDR3nt: TGTGCCAGCAGCTCTGATCGCGGGGGGGCGGACACCGGGGAGCTGTTTTTT; CDR3aa: CASSSDRGGADTGELFF
abundance: .; v_gene: TRBV3-1; j_gene: TRBJ2-2; d_gene: TRBD2; CDR3nt: TGTGCCAGCAGCCAAGCTTTCCTAGCGGGGGGGCGCACCGGGGAGCTGTTTTTT; CDR3aa: CASSQAFLAGGRTGELFF
abundance: .; v_gene: TRBV7-2; j_gene: TRBJ1-4; d_gene: TRBD1; CDR3nt: TGTGCCAGCACCTCCCCCGGGACAGCCAATACACTGTTTTTT; CDR3aa: CASTSPGTANTLFF
abundance: few; v_gene: TRBV2; j_gene: TRBJ1-4; d_gene: .; CDR3nt: TGTGCCAGCAGTTCCAGGACAGATGAAAAACTGTTTTTT; CDR3aa: CASSSRTDEKLFF
abundance: many; v_gene: TRBV7-2; j_gene: TRBJ1-2; d_gene: .; CDR3nt: TGTGCCAGCAGCCTTAGGACACGGTCATTTGGGGGGAACGGCTACACCTTC; CDR3aa: CASSLRTRSFGGNGYTF
abundance: .; v_gene: TRBV27; j_gene: TRBJ1-1; d_gene: .; CDR3nt: TGTGCCAGCAGTTACGAGTTGCGGGCCAACACTGAAGCTTTCTTT; CDR3aa: CASSYELRANTEAFF
abundance: .; v_gene: TRBV7-2; j_gene: TRBJ2-3; d_gene: .; CDR3nt: TGTGCCAGAACCCCCTTCAGCACAGATACGCAGTATTTT; CDR3aa: CARTPFSTDTQYF
abundance: .; v_gene: TRBV7-2; j_gene: TRBJ2-5; d_gene: .; CDR3nt: TGTGCCAGCAGCCTTCAGGGGGGACAGAGGGAGGGAGAGACCCAGTACTTC; CDR3aa: CASSLQGGQREGETQYF
abundance: .; v_gene: TRBV11-2; j_gene: TRBJ2-7; d_gene: .; CDR3nt: TGTGCCAGCAGCTTAGGTCCGGTTGCCTACGAGCAGTACTTC; CDR3aa: CASSLGPVAYEQYF
abundance: many; v_gene: TRBV7-2; j_gene: TRBJ1-4; d_gene: .; CDR3nt: TGTGCCAGCAGCTTAGCGAGGGGGGCGAATGGAAAACTGTTTTTT; CDR3aa: CASSLARGANGKLFF
abundance: .; v_gene: TRBV6-1; j_gene: TRBJ2-7; d_gene: TRBD1; CDR3nt: TGTGCCAGCAGTCGGCAGGGGGTCTCCTACGAGCAGTACTTC; CDR3aa: CASSRQGVSYEQYF
abundance: .; v_gene: TRBV19; j_gene: TRBJ1-5; d_gene: .; CDR3nt: TGTGCCAGTAACCGGCAGGGGAATCAGCCCCAGCATTTT; CDR3aa: CASNRQGNQPQHF
abundance: many; v_gene: TRBV11-2; j_gene: TRBJ2-7; d_gene: .; CDR3nt: TGTGCCAGCAGCCCTAACTACGAGCAGTACTTC; CDR3aa: CASSPNYEQYF
abundance: .; v_gene: TRBV7-6; j_gene: TRBJ1-3; d_gene: .; CDR3nt: TGTGCCAGCAGCTTCAACACTAAGAGCTCTGGAAACACCATATATTTT; CDR3aa: CASSFNTKSSGNTIYF
abundance: few; v_gene: TRBV7-8; j_gene: TRBJ1-2; d_gene: .; CDR3nt: TGTGCCAGCAGCCGGGAGACCTATGGCTACACCTTC; CDR3aa: CASSRETYGYTF
abundance: few; v_gene: TRBV5-1; j_gene: TRBJ1-2; d_gene: .; CDR3nt: TGCGCCAGCAGCTTGTTTCAGGACTATGGCTACACCTTC; CDR3aa: CASSLFQDYGYTF
abundance: .; v_gene: TRBV7-9; j_gene: TRBJ1-1; d_gene: TRBD1; CDR3nt: TGTGCCAGCAGCGCGACGGGGACAGGCTTTGGGGCTTTCTTT; CDR3aa: CASSATGTGFGAFF
abundance: .; v_gene: TRBV20-1; j_gene: TRBJ2-7; d_gene: TRBD1; CDR3nt: TGCAGTGCGGAAGCCCCCGGACAGGGGGCCTACGAGCAGTACTTC; CDR3aa: CSAEAPGQGAYEQYF
abundance: few; v_gene: TRBV7-2; j_gene: TRBJ1-1; d_gene: .; CDR3nt: TGTGCCAGCAGCTTAGGATGGACAGATGAAGCTTTCTTT; CDR3aa: CASSLGWTDEAFF